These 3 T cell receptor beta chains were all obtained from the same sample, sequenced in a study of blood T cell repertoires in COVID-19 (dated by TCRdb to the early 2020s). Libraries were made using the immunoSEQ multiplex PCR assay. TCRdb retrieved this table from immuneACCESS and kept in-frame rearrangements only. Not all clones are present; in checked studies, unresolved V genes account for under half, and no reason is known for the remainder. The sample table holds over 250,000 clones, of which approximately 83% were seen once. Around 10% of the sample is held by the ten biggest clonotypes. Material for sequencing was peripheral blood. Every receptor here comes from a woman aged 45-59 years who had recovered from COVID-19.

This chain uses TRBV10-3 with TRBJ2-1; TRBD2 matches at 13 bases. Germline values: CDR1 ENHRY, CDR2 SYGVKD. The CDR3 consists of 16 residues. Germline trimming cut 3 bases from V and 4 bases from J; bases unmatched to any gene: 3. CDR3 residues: CAISDSTSGRYNEQFF. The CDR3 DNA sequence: TGTGCCATCAGTGATTCGACTAGCGGGAGGTACAATGAGCAGTTCTTC.

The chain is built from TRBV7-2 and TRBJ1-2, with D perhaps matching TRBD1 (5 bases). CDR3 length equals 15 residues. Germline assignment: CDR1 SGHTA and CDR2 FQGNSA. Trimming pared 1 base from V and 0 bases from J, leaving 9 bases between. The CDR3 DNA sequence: TGTGCCAGCAGCTTAGGGCCAGGGTCTAACTATGGCTACACCTTC. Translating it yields CASSLGPGSNYGYTF. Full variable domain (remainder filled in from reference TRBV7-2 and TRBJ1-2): GAGVSQSPSNKVTEKGKDVELRCDPISGHTALYWYRQSLGQGLEFLIYFQGNSAPDKSGLPSDRFSAERTGGSVSTLTIQRTQQEDSAVYLCASSLGPGSNYGYTFGSGTRLTVV.

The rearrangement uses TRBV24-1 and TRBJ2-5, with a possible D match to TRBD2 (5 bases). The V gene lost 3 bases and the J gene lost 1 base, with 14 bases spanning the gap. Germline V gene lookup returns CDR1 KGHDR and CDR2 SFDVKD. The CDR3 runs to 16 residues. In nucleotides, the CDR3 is TGTGCCACCAGTGATCCCCGGTTGGGAGTCCAAGAGACCCAGTACTTC. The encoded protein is CATSDPRLGVQETQYF.